This TCR beta chain originates from a study of PD-1 blockade in classical Hodgkin lymphoma (dated by TCRdb to the early 2020s). For the wider study: Nivolumab dosing was 3 mg/kg intravenously every 2 weeks, continuing until either disease progression or unacceptable toxicity. The study used CyTOF and TCR beta sequencing to define a peripheral blood immune signature of response to PD-1 blockade in classical Hodgkin lymphoma. What the work shows at the level of the full study, not this receptor alone: Baseline TCR diversity was reported as lower in newly diagnosed patients than in healthy donors, and lower still in relapsed/refractory patients. The study covered only a single clinical trial cohort, and the causes of the repertoire differences, possibly disease activity or prior therapy, were still not defined. Lower diversity was observed in patients in whom nivolumab was started less than 1 year after ASCT, and these patients were excluded from later analyses so that confounding by immune reconstitution would be avoided. CD4+ but not CD8+ TCR diversity rose significantly by C4D1 (p=0.0027 vs p=0.16), most apparent in complete responders (p=0.02). Trial patients achieving complete response had baseline diversity similar to newly diagnosed patients, whereas partial responders and progressors had significantly lower diversity.

The intended sense of this specimen's time point label: cycle 4 day 1 (C4D1), after 6 weeks of nivolumab. All trial patients had relapsed after autologous stem cell transplantation, with cohorts A, B and C differing in prior brentuximab vedotin exposure. A total of around 60 patients with relapsed/refractory classical Hodgkin lymphoma made up the trial cohort, and each patient's best overall response was complete response, partial response or progressive disease. Single-agent nivolumab was administered to trial patients in the multi-cohort phase II CheckMate 205 trial. An independent review committee assessed best overall response by applying the 2007 International Working Group response criteria. Trial PBMCs were collected just before the start of nivolumab (C1D1) and during therapy at cycle 2 day 1 and cycle 4 day 1. Peripheral blood was collected in 8 mL Vacutainer Cell Preparation Tubes, from which PBMCs were isolated by centrifugation and then cryopreserved.

Genomic DNA was isolated using the Qiagen DNeasy kit from unsorted PBMCs as well as from negatively selected CD4+ and CD8+ fractions. Amplification of TCR beta CDR3 regions was done by immunoSEQ multiplex PCR with primers that anneal to V and J segments. Amplification bias was minimized using a synthetic immune receptor repertoire, and residual bias was removed computationally after sequencing. The authors' pipeline ran thus. Custom Python scripts were used to quantify repertoire diversity as the Shannon entropy index. Unsorted, CD4+ and CD8+ repertoires were analyzed separately, except in combined analyses where CD4+ and CD8+ sequences were merged in silico. A clone counted as expanded when the clone's frequency after treatment rose at least 2-fold relative to C1D1, and clones undetected at baseline were given a pseudocount of 0.5. Singleton clones were defined as clones with 0 or 1 copy at C1D1, and non-singleton clones were defined as clones with 2 or more copies. Clones expanded in unsorted samples were annotated as CD4+, CD8+ or unknown by matching protein sequences in sorted samples from the same patient. Wilcoxon tests were applied to paired samples to test diversity changes from C1D1 to C4D1. TCRdb holds this immuneACCESS table with in-frame rearrangements only. Some clones are missing; in checked studies, unresolved V genes explain under half, and the rest has no known cause. V and J calls and clone size are copied from that table; D and trimming were computed from the DNA. This sample holds approximately 61,000 clones; around nine tenths were observed only once. In total, the top ten clones hold roughly 8.8% of the sample.

CDR1 SGHRS and CDR2 YFSETQ are derived from the germline V gene. Trimming at the junction amounts to 0 bases on V and 2 bases on J, and the germline ends lie 7 bases apart. The CDR3 spans 14 residues, from the cysteine through the phenylalanine. Just the 42-base CDR3 DNA is kept, in frame starting at base 1. Notes on this clone: Its antigen is unknown. No clone much larger than this one lies a single base away; base qualities are absent.

The rearrangement combines TRBV5-1 with TRBJ2-3; the D gene lacks a confident call. The receptor was derived from a human donor with classical Hodgkin lymphoma. This specimen consisted of peripheral blood mononuclear cells (PBMCs), obtained before the fourth cycle of nivolumab. The bases are TGCGCCAGCAGCTTGGGACTTGCCACAGATACGCAGTATTTT. Translated, this gives CASSLGLATDTQYF. Where the CDR3 stops, the reference TRBV5-1 and TRBJ2-3 genes take over; the full variable domain is KAGVTQTPRYLIKTRGQQVTLSCSPISGHRSVSWYQQTPGQGLQFLFEYFSETQRNKGNFPGRFSGRQFSNSRSEMNVSTLELGDSALYLCASSLGLATDTQYFGPGTRLTVL.